Given below is one T cell receptor (beta chain) in context. The record originates from a study of blood T cell repertoires in COVID-19. Overall study: PBMCs, B-cell-depleted T cells, or T cells were the source of the cDNA or gDNA that made up the material.

Germline-derived CDR1 and CDR2 are SGHTA and FQGNSA. After removal of 5 bases from V and 6 bases from J, the junction contained 10 bases not matched to a gene. The CDR3 is made up of 15 amino acids. Those enrolled in Seattle joined during active infection and were followed longitudinally afterward. Study processing details: Reference gene primers were amplified, and this amplification served to estimate nucleated cell counts. Here immunoSEQ multiplex PCR was the method, and the copy in TCRdb shows in-frame clones only, minus some. That table furnishes V, J and clone size, whereas the DNA furnished D and trimming. This table has 85,000 to 120,000 clones, 80% to 95% appearing once.

The receptor comes from a woman in her fifties or sixties with COVID-19, enrolled during active disease. The material sequenced was peripheral blood. This chain uses TRBV7-2 with TRBJ1-5, with 7 bases fitting TRBD1. CDR3 sequence (DNA): TGTGCCAGCAGCCTTCAAACAGGGGAGACTCAGCCCCAGCATTTT. Residues: CASSLQTGETQPQHF.